One sample yielded the 20 T cell receptor beta chains listed below, sequenced in a study of blood T cell repertoires in COVID-19 (dated by TCRdb to between 2020 and 2021). The library was generated by the immunoSEQ multiplex PCR assay. In TCRdb, the immuneACCESS table is reduced to in-frame sequences with V and J assigned. These tables do not hold every clone; where another copy was compared, an unresolved V gene accounts for under half, and the others remain unexplained. This sample lists roughly 250,000 clones; 70% to 90% were detected once. The ten largest clones add up to 2.1% of the sample. The sequencing input was peripheral blood. Receptors were obtained from a woman in her 40s who had recovered from COVID-19.

This clone was recorded only once. The chain carries TRBV20-1 and TRBJ2-2; 8 positions match TRBD1. Germline V gene data show CDR1 as DFQATT and CDR2 as SNEGSKA (reference sequence). This CDR3 is built from 14 residues. The V gene end was trimmed by 3 bases and the J gene end by 1 base; junction bases not matched to a gene: 1. The CDR3 spells CSASGTGNTGELFF. The CDR3 nucleotides are TGCAGTGCTAGTGGGACAGGGAACACCGGGGAGCTGTTTTTT.

This rearrangement joins TRBV6-5 to TRBJ2-2; maybe TRBD1 (7 bases). This CDR3 contains 15 residues. V lost 0 bases and J lost 7, with 12 bases in between. Germline V CDR1 and CDR2: MNHEY, SVGAGI. The CDR3 DNA reads TGTGCCAGCAGTTACTCGAACAGGGGAGGCGGGGAGCTGTTTTTT. It yields the protein CASSYSNRGGGELFF.

The chain couples TRBV10-3 to TRBJ2-7, with D unclear. There are 12 residues in the CDR3. The V and J ends lost 0 bases and 11 bases respectively, with 11 bases between them. In germline, CDR1 is ENHRY, CDR2 SYGVKD. CDR3 protein: CAISESEKKKYF. The CDR3 DNA reads TGTGCCATCAGTGAGTCGGAGAAAAAAAAGTACTTC.

The V gene is TRBV6-1, the J gene TRBJ2-1, with D possibly TRBD2 on 6 matching bases. Germline lookup yields CDR1 MNHNS and CDR2 SASEGT. The CDR3 covers 15 residues. V lost 2 bases, J lost 1 base, and 9 bases lay in between. The CDR3, as DNA: TGTGCCAGCAGTGAACCAGGGAGGTCCTACAATGAGCAGTTCTTC. Its translation is CASSEPGRSYNEQFF.

The chain has TRBV5-1 and TRBJ1-5; D is unclear. Trimming removed 0 bases at V and 5 bases at J, with 21 bases between. The CDR3 totals 18 residues. In germline, CDR1 is SGHRS, CDR2 YFSETQ. DNA of the CDR3: TGCGCCAGCAGCTTGGTACCAATTAGCGCCCGGGGAGATCAGCCCCAGCATTTT. It yields the protein CASSLVPISARGDQPQHF.

This chain uses TRBV5-1 with TRBJ1-2; 9 bases align to TRBD1. The CDR3 runs to 18 residues. In germline, CDR1 is SGHRS, CDR2 YFSETQ. V dropped 4 bases and J dropped 5; count of bases not matched to a gene: 18. CDR3 loop: CASSGSGTGLPLGYGYTF. The CDR3 coding sequence is TGCGCCAGCAGCGGCTCCGGGACAGGGTTGCCCTTAGGGTATGGCTACACCTTC. Together with reference TRBV5-1 and TRBJ1-2, the CDR3 gives the full variable domain: KAGVTQTPRYLIKTRGQQVTLSCSPISGHRSVSWYQQTPGQGLQFLFEYFSETQRNKGNFPGRFSGRQFSNSRSEMNVSTLELGDSALYLCASSGSGTGLPLGYGYTFGSGTRLTVV.

This sequence joins TRBV5-6 and TRBJ2-2, with TRBD1 identical over 7 bases. Germline V gene sequence: CDR1 SGHDT, CDR2 YYEEEE. The CDR3 covers 15 residues. With 4 bases clipped from V and 2 bases from J, the junction kept 5 bases outside the gene matches. The CDR3 coding sequence is TGTGCCAGCAGCCGGGGACAGCTCAACACCGGGGAGCTGTTTTTT. It encodes CASSRGQLNTGELFF.

This chain uses TRBV2 with TRBJ1-1, with D perhaps matching TRBD1 (5 bases). The CDR3 extends over 13 amino acids. V was pared by 7 bases and J by 0 bases, with 9 bases between. Germline V gene sequence: CDR1 SNHLY, CDR2 FYNNEI. CDR3 sequence reads: CASIGELNTEAFF. The CDR3 nucleotides read TGTGCCAGCATAGGGGAACTGAACACTGAAGCTTTCTTT.

The chain has TRBV19 and TRBJ1-1; TRBD1 aligns across 10 bases. Per the germline V gene, CDR1 is LNHDA and CDR2 is SQIVND (reference sequence). V was clipped by 3 bases and J by 11 bases; unmatched bases: 12. CDR3 length equals 15 residues. The DNA of the CDR3 is TGTGCCAGTAGTATCTCTGGGACAGGGGTGTCTGGGGCTTTCTTT. Translating gives CASSISGTGVSGAFF. Using reference TRBV19 and TRBJ1-1 for the parts outside the CDR3, the full variable domain is DGGITQSPKYLFRKEGQNVTLSCEQNLNHDAMYWYRQDPGQGLRLIYYSQIVNDFQKGDIAEGYSVSREKKESFPLTVTSAQKNPTAFYLCASSISGTGVSGAFFGQGTRLTVV.

This clone was seen a few times. The genes are TRBV6-5 and TRBJ2-7, with 10 bases fitting TRBD2. The CDR3 sequence is 15 residues long. Unmatched junction bases numbered 2, after V lost 0 bases and J lost 3 bases. Germline V lookup: CDR1 MNHEY, CDR2 SVGAGI. The CDR3 DNA is TGTGCCAGCAGTTACTCGCTAGCGGGGGTCTACGAGCAGTACTTC. Its translation: CASSYSLAGVYEQYF.

V usage is TRBV11-2 and J usage is TRBJ2-1; perhaps TRBD1 as D (6 bases). V was cut by 0 bases and J by 6 bases, with 12 bases left in between. Per the germline V gene, CDR1 is SGHAT and CDR2 is FQNNGV. The CDR3 loop spans 15 amino acids. The CDR3 DNA reads as TGTGCCAGCAGCTTAGAGGGGGCAGAAAGCAATGAGCAGTTCTTC. This sequence encodes CASSLEGAESNEQFF.

V is TRBV7-2 and J is TRBJ2-1, with 16 bases lining up with TRBD2. Germline V gene lookup returns CDR1 SGHTA and CDR2 FQGNSA. V lost 5 bases and J lost 10; bases outside the gene matches: 11. The CDR3 has 17 residues. The CDR3 DNA reads as TGTGCCAGCAGCCCCCTCCGGGGACTAGCGGGAGGGAGGGAGCAGTTCTTC. Protein sequence: CASSPLRGLAGGREQFF.

The rearrangement uses TRBV21-1 and TRBJ1-1; TRBD1, the table's D call, was not compared with the DNA. TRBV21-1 is assigned pseudogene status. The CDR3 extends over 14 amino acids. The CDR3 reads CASSKGTGITEAFF. The DNA for the CDR3 is TGTGCCAGCAGCAAAGGGACAGGGATCACTGAAGCTTTCTTT.

This chain links TRBV30 with TRBJ2-3, with 7 bases identical to TRBD2. This CDR3 has 14 amino acids. Germline CDR1 reads GTSNPN; CDR2 reads SVGIG (reference sequence). V gave up 6 bases and J gave up 3 bases; unmatched junction bases: 9. CDR3 nucleotides: TGTGCCTGCCGCCAGGGCGGGAGAACAGATACGCAGTATTTT. Translation gives CACRQGGRTDTQYF.

The rearrangement links TRBV28 to TRBJ2-2, with 9 bases aligning to TRBD1. This CDR3 is built from 16 residues. CDR1 MDHEN and CDR2 SYDVKM come from the germline V gene. Trimming at V came to 5 bases and at J to 4 bases, leaving 8 bases not matched to a gene. CDR3 nucleotides: TGTGCCAGCAGTACACCACGGGGACAGGGCACCGGGGAGCTGTTTTTT. Protein: CASSTPRGQGTGELFF.

The CDR3 sequence is CASRGQGEDTQYF. CDR3 nucleotides: TGCGCCAGCAGGGGACAGGGAGAAGATACGCAGTATTTT. The chain has TRBV23-1 and TRBJ2-3; TRBD1 aligns across 9 bases. TRBV23-1 is labeled an ORF, and its function is uncertain. Trimming took 6 bases from V and 5 from J; bases not matched to a gene: 3. The length of the CDR3 is 13 residues.

The table lists this clone with a count of one. The chain employs TRBV19 and TRBJ1-1; D unresolved. This CDR3 comprises 16 residues. The V end was cut by 7 bases, the J end by 1 base, with 19 bases between. CDR1 LNHDA and CDR2 SQIVND come from the germline V gene (reference sequence). CDR3 DNA: TGTGCCAGTACCTCCCTCCAGGCCCATTCGAACACTGAAGCTTTCTTT. It is translated as CASTSLQAHSNTEAFF.

The chain employs TRBV3-1 (or the pseudogene TRBV3-2) and TRBJ2-1, with D uncertain. CDR1 is LGHDT, CDR2 YNNKEL, per germline (reference sequence). The CDR3 totals 13 residues. V was trimmed by 6 bases and J by 3 bases, leaving 9 bases between them. The CDR3 sequence is CASRSQYYNEQFF. For the CDR3, the DNA is TGTGCCAGCAGGTCACAGTACTACAATGAGCAGTTCTTC.

This chain uses TRBV3-1 (or the pseudogene TRBV3-2) with TRBJ1-3; possibly TRBD1 for D (6 bases). V lost 1 base to trimming and J lost 0 bases, with 16 bases between them. CDR3 length: 18 amino acids. Looked up from germline, CDR1 is LGHDT and CDR2 is YNNKEL (reference sequence). This CDR3 reads CASSQGGQRSTSGNTIYF. The CDR3 DNA follows: TGTGCCAGCAGCCAAGGCGGACAGCGATCGACCTCTGGAAACACCATATATTTT.

This clone showed up just a few times. One end of the junction varies from germline; a read error may be responsible. The chain uses TRBV7-2 and TRBJ2-5; D tentatively fits TRBD1 or TRBD2 (6 bases each). CDR3 length: 13 residues. Germline CDR1 is SGHTA and CDR2 is FQGNSA. The CDR3 sequence: CASSVAGDWAQYF. The DNA for the CDR3 is TGTGCCAGCAGCGTAGCAGGGGACTGGGCCCAGTACTTC.